A single sample gave rise to the 13 T cell receptor beta chains below, sequenced in a study of post-analysis software for immune sequencing data. General study findings and limits: Five TRBV segments, TRBV5-6, TRBV5-1 and TRBV20-1 among them, were found more frequent in patients than controls.

Their specific antigens are unknown. Included in the TCR beta cDNA libraries were unique molecular identifiers. TCRdb ran MiXCR on the PCR reads and lists one entry per CDR3 protein. This repertoire shows 750,000 to 950,000 distinct CDR3 sequences, roughly 50% found once; its top ten account for approximately 4.3%. The sequencing input was blood. These receptors were collected from a girl aged 5-17 years with multiple sclerosis.

V is TRBV5-6 and J is TRBJ2-2; no firm D call. CDR1 is SGHDT and CDR2 is YYEEEE in the germline V gene. This CDR3 comprises 11 residues. Trimming pared 2 bases from V and 7 bases from J, leaving 3 bases between. The CDR3: CASSLFGELFF. In DNA form, the CDR3 reads TGTGCCAGCAGCTTATTCGGGGAGCTGTTTTTT.

V gene TRBV20-1 combines with J gene TRBJ2-5; D is perhaps TRBD1 or TRBD2 (5 bases each). V was trimmed by 1 base and J by 11 bases, leaving 17 bases between them. Germline V CDR1 and CDR2: DFQATT, SNEGSKA (reference sequence). There are 13 residues in the CDR3. CDR3 DNA: TGCAGTGCTAGAGTCGGGACGGTCGTGGAGCAGTACTTC. Encoded protein: CSARVGTVVEQYF.

The chain recombines TRBV7-8 with TRBJ1-2; 8 bases are shared with TRBD1. The CDR3 loop spans 17 amino acids. Germline V gene lookup returns CDR1 SGHVS and CDR2 FQNEAQ. J was trimmed by 1 base and V by 2 bases; bases with no gene match: 9. In nucleotides, the CDR3 is TGTGCCAGCAGCTTACGAACCTTGGACAGGGTTAACTATGGCTACACCTTC. Translating gives CASSLRTLDRVNYGYTF.

The chain couples TRBV7-8 to TRBJ2-7; 8 nucleotides match TRBD1. Germline loops: CDR1 SGHVS, CDR2 FQNEAQ. The CDR3 length is 14 residues. After removal of 5 bases from V and 1 base from J, the junction contained 4 bases not matched to a gene. Written as DNA, the CDR3 is TGTGCCAGCAGCCGGACAGGGTGGTCCTACGAGCAGTACTTC. This codes for CASSRTGWSYEQYF.

The chain links TRBV9 to TRBJ2-5; possible D gene TRBD2, 6 bases. V shed 3 bases and J shed 5 bases, with 11 bases lying between them. The CDR3 runs 13 residues. CDR1 SGDLS and CDR2 YYNGEE come from the germline V gene. CDR3 residues: CASSGPRGETQYF. The CDR3 nucleotides read TGTGCCAGCAGCGGGCCCCGGGGGGAGACCCAGTACTTC.

The chain uses TRBV5-1 and TRBJ2-3; 11 positions match TRBD2. Looked up from germline, CDR1 is SGHRS and CDR2 is YFSETQ. The CDR3 is 14 amino acids. The V segment lost 8 bases and the J segment 5 bases; nucleotides outside the gene matches: 7. In DNA, the CDR3 is TGCGCCAGTACTAGCGGGAGTTTAGTAGATACGCAGTATTTT. Its protein is CASTSGSLVDTQYF.

The chain couples TRBV4-1 to TRBJ2-7, with D possibly called TRBD1 or TRBD2 (6 bases each). The CDR3 consists of 14 residues. From germline, CDR1 is MGHRA and CDR2 YSYEKL. V was pared by 0 bases and J by 4 bases, with 10 bases between. CDR3 nucleotides: TGCGCCAGCAGCCAAGACTGGGGGGCGTACGAGCAGTACTTC. Protein sequence: CASSQDWGAYEQYF.

This clonotype was detected only once. The rearrangement links TRBV9 to TRBJ2-2; D perhaps matches TRBD1 (6 bases). CDR3 length: 15 amino acids. Germline V CDR1 and CDR2: SGDLS, YYNGEE. V was clipped by 0 bases and J by 7 bases, with 13 bases between them. CDR3 in amino acids: CASSVAPGENGELFF. CDR3 nucleotides: TGTGCCAGCAGCGTAGCGCCAGGGGAGAACGGGGAGCTGTTTTTT.

This chain uses TRBV27 with TRBJ2-7, with D unclear. Germline CDR1 and CDR2: MNHEY and SMNVEV (reference sequence). V gave up 4 bases and J gave up 2 bases, with 6 bases separating them. CDR3 length equals 12 residues. The CDR3 loop is CASSSLPYEQYF. The CDR3 DNA is TGTGCCAGCAGTTCCCTGCCCTACGAGCAGTACTTC.

This rearrangement joins TRBV3-1 to TRBJ2-2; D tentatively fits TRBD1 or TRBD2 (6 bases each). V was pared by 8 bases and J by 0 bases, with 16 bases between. CDR3 length: 16 amino acids. CDR1 is LGHDT and CDR2 is YNNKEL in the germline V gene (reference sequence). DNA of the CDR3: TGTGCCAGCGGACTACAGGGTTTAGCGAACACCGGGGAGCTGTTTTTT. Translated, it gives CASGLQGLANTGELFF.

The chain joins TRBV7-8 to TRBJ2-5; D not certain. Trimming left V 3 bases short and J 2 bases short, with 7 bases between. This CDR3 has 13 residues. Germline CDR1 SGHVS, CDR2 FQNEAQ. CDR3 amino acids: CASSFQEQETQYF. The CDR3 coding sequence is TGTGCCAGCAGCTTCCAGGAGCAAGAGACCCAGTACTTC.

The chain uses TRBV27 and TRBJ2-7, with 7 bases identical to TRBD1. This CDR3 has 16 residues. V lost 0 bases, J lost 0 bases, and 5 bases stayed unmatched. The V gene's germline CDR1 is MNHEY and CDR2 SMNVEV (reference sequence). The CDR3 nucleotides read TGTGCCAGCAGTTTATCCGAGACAGGGAGCTCCTACGAGCAGTACTTC. It specifies CASSLSETGSSYEQYF.

This rearrangement joins TRBV6-4 to TRBJ2-1; 8 nucleotides match TRBD1. V lost 2 bases to trimming and J lost 10 bases; unmatched junction nucleotides: 10. CDR3 size: 15 residues. Germline-derived CDR1 and CDR2 are MRHNA and SNTAGT. CDR3 bases: TGTGCCAGCAGTGACGGTCGGCAGGGGGCACGAGAGCAGTTCTTC. Encoded protein: CASSDGRQGAREQFF.